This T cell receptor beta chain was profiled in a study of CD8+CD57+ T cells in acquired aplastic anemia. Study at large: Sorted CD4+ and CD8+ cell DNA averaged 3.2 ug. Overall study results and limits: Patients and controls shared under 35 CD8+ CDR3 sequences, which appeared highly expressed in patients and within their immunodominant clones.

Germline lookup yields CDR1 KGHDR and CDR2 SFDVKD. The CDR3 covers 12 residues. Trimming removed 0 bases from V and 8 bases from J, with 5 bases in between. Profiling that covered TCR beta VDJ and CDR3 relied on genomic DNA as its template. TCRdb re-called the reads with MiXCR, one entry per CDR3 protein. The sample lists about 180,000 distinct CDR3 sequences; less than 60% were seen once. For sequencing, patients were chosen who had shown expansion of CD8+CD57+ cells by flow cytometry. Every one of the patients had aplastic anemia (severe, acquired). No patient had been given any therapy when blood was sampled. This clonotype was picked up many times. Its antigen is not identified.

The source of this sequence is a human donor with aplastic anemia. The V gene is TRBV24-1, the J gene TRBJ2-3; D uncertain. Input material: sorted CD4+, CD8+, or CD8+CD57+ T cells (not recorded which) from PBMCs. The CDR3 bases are TGTGCCACCAGTGATTTGGGAATTACGCAGTATTTT. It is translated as CATSDLGITQYF.